This is a list of T cell receptor beta chains from one sample in a study of identical twins. Each CDR3 protein gets one entry after TCRdb re-called the 5' RACE reads with MiXCR. The sample has hundreds of thousands of distinct CDR3 sequences; 6.5% to 9% are singletons. The data were also submitted as part of a second study, on yellow fever vaccine responses in identical twins.

Sequenced input: CD8+ T cells sorted from blood. Receptor source: a woman aged 18-29 years in good health. Each CDR3 is given with its conserved first and last residue. The D gene is left open where the match is weak. Rows may omit the clone size; those that give it use once, few, many or a size class.

v_call	clone_size	d_call	j_call	cdr3_length	cdr3_nt	cdr3_aa
TRBV12-3/TRBV12-4	.	.	TRBJ2-3	13	TGTGCCAGCAGTTTTCCGGGCCCAGATACGCAGTATTTT	CASSFPGPDTQYF
TRBV4-2	few	TRBD2	TRBJ2-1	15	TGTGCCAGCAGCCAAGAGGCGGGGGACTACAATGAGCAGTTCTTC	CASSQEAGDYNEQFF
TRBV29-1	many	TRBD1	TRBJ1-4	13	TGCAGCGTACGACAGGGTACGAATGAAAAACTGTTTTTT	CSVRQGTNEKLFF
TRBV2	few	.	TRBJ1-2	15	TGTGCCAGCAGTGACAGGGCATACTCTAACTATGGCTACACCTTC	CASSDRAYSNYGYTF
TRBV4-1	many	TRBD2	TRBJ2-7	16	TGCGCCAGCAGCCAGGGAGGCGGGACTACTTTTTACGAGCAGTACTTC	CASSQGGGTTFYEQYF
TRBV9	many	TRBD1	TRBJ1-1	13	TGTGCCAGCAGCTCGGGACAGAATCCTGAAGCTTTCTTT	CASSSGQNPEAFF
TRBV7-7	.	.	TRBJ2-5	15	TGTGCCAGCAGCTTAGCGTGGGGGACAAAAGAGACCCAGTACTTC	CASSLAWGTKETQYF
TRBV27	.	.	TRBJ2-5	12	TGTGCCAGCGGGCGGAGGGGAGAGACCCAGTACTTC	CASGRRGETQYF
TRBV7-1	few	TRBD2	TRBJ2-1	19	TGTGCCAGCAGCTCAGTTACCCCAGCGGGGCAAAGCTCCTACAATGAGCAGCTCTTC	CASSSVTPAGQSSYNEQLF
TRBV6-2/TRBV6-3	many	.	TRBJ2-1	13	TGTGCCAGCAGCCCCGGTGGGCTTACTGAGCAGTTCTTC	CASSPGGLTEQFF
TRBV7-9	many	TRBD2	TRBJ2-1	15	TGTGCCAGCAGCGGGACTAGCGGGAGGAACGATGAGCAGTTCTTC	CASSGTSGRNDEQFF
TRBV12-3/TRBV12-4	many	TRBD2	TRBJ2-5	18	TGTGCCAGCAGTTCTGGACTAGCGGGAGGGCCATCGGTAGAGACCCAGTACTTC	CASSSGLAGGPSVETQYF
TRBV20-1	many	.	TRBJ1-2	13	TGCAGTGCTCCCGGGGGGGCCAACTATGGCTACACCTTC	CSAPGGANYGYTF
TRBV5-5	many	TRBD1	TRBJ2-3	13	TGTGCCAGCAGACGAACAGGGGCAGATACGCAGTATTTT	CASRRTGADTQYF
TRBV9	many	TRBD2	TRBJ2-3	17	TGTGCCAGCAGCCCGTCTCTAGCGGGAGAGGGCACAGATACGCAGTATTTT	CASSPSLAGEGTDTQYF
TRBV28	many	.	TRBJ2-4	15	TGTGCCAGCAGTTTATCCTGGGGGCTCGGGAACATTCAGTACTTC	CASSLSWGLGNIQYF
TRBV27	few	.	TRBJ2-7	13	TGTGCCAGCAGCCCGGGGCTGGGGCTCGAGCAGTACTTC	CASSPGLGLEQYF
TRBV4-1	few	.	TRBJ1-5	14	TGCGCCAGCAGCCACCATGCTACAGGCCAGCCCCAGCATTTT	CASSHHATGQPQHF
TRBV12-3/TRBV12-4	few	.	TRBJ1-2	13	TGTGCCAGCAGTTTTGTGTCTAACTATGGCTACACCTTC	CASSFVSNYGYTF
TRBV23-1	few	.	TRBJ1-4	13	TGCGCCAGCAGTCCCGGGACGTATTGTGGGTTGTTTTTT	CASSPGTYCGLFF
TRBV15	.	.	TRBJ2-3	16	TGTGCCACCAGCAGAGGACAGGCATCGAGCACAGATACGCAGTATTTT	CATSRGQASSTDTQYF
TRBV6-6	few	TRBD2	TRBJ2-7	13	TGTGCCAGCAGTACGGGGGGGACTTACGAGCAGTACTTC	CASSTGGTYEQYF
TRBV6-2/TRBV6-3	many	.	TRBJ1-4	15	TGTGCCAGCAGTTACTTGCAGGAGATTAATGAAAAACTGTTTTTT	CASSYLQEINEKLFF
TRBV28	.	.	TRBJ2-1	13	TGTGCCAGCAGTTTAGGAGCGGCGAATGAGCAGTTCTTC	CASSLGAANEQFF
TRBV7-6	.	TRBD1	TRBJ1-5	13	TGTGCCAGCAGCCCGGGGACAGATCAGCCCCAGCATTTT	CASSPGTDQPQHF
TRBV25-1	few	.	TRBJ2-5	14	TGTGCCACCGACTTAGTGGCAGGCGGAGAGACCCAGTACTTC	CATDLVAGGETQYF
TRBV11-2	few	TRBD2	TRBJ2-6	18	TGTGCCAGCAGCTTAATTTCGGGAGGGGGATCTGGGGCCAACGTCCTGACTTTC	CASSLISGGGSGANVLTF
TRBV3-1	many	.	TRBJ2-2	13	TGTGCCAGCAGCCAAACGAACACCGGGGAGCTGTTTTTT	CASSQTNTGELFF
TRBV25-1	.	.	TRBJ2-5	16	TGTGCCAGCAGTGATCCCTTCGGGCCTACGTCGGGGACCCAGTACTTC	CASSDPFGPTSGTQYF
TRBV28	.	TRBD1	TRBJ1-1	15	TGTGCCAGCAGTCAGGACAGGGATCTGAACACTGAAGCTTTCTTT	CASSQDRDLNTEAFF
TRBV28	few	TRBD1	TRBJ2-1	16	TGTGCCAGCAGTGAGAGGCGGCAGGGGGACGACAATGAGCAGTTCTTC	CASSERRQGDDNEQFF
TRBV10-1	few	TRBD1	TRBJ2-3	15	TGCGCCAGCAGTCTCAGGGGGAGAGACACAGATACGCAGTATTTT	CASSLRGRDTDTQYF
TRBV29-1	few	.	TRBJ2-1	11	TGCAGCGTTGAAGAACAGCGAGAGCAGTTCTTC	CSVEEQREQFF
TRBV4-1	.	.	TRBJ1-1	14	TGCGCCAGCAGGCACGCGAGTTGGGACACTGAAGCTTTCTTT	CASRHASWDTEAFF
TRBV28	few	.	TRBJ2-7	16	TGTGCCAGCAGTGCGAAAGTCCCCGACTACTCCTACGAGCAGTACTTC	CASSAKVPDYSYEQYF
TRBV12-3/TRBV12-4	.	TRBD1	TRBJ1-2	14	TGTGCCAGCAGCCCGACAGGGGCCCCTTATGGCTACACCTTC	CASSPTGAPYGYTF
TRBV12-3/TRBV12-4	many	.	TRBJ1-2	14	TGTGCCAGCAGTTTTACAGGGACCAAATATGGCTACACCTTC	CASSFTGTKYGYTF
TRBV3-1	once	TRBD1	TRBJ1-4	15	TGTGCCAGCAGCCAAGCGGACAGGGGGGGTGAAAAACTGTTTTTT	CASSQADRGGEKLFF
TRBV7-9	many	TRBD2	TRBJ2-7	15	TGTGCCAGCAGCTTAGTCACGGGAGGGGACCACGAGCAGTACTTC	CASSLVTGGDHEQYF
TRBV7-8	.	.	TRBJ1-1	15	TGTGCCAGCAGCTTAGGGGTAGGCCGGGGGACTGAAGCTTTCTTT	CASSLGVGRGTEAFF
TRBV12-3/TRBV12-4	.	.	TRBJ1-4	11	TGTGCCAGCACAGATTCCTCAAAACTGTTTTTT	CASTDSSKLFF
TRBV5-1	few	.	TRBJ1-4	15	TGCGCCAGCAGCGACGGGACTACAACTAATGAAAAACTGTTTTTT	CASSDGTTTNEKLFF
TRBV24-1	few	.	TRBJ1-5	13	TGTGCCACCAGTCCTACAGGGACCCAGCCCCAGCATTTT	CATSPTGTQPQHF
TRBV28	few	TRBD2	TRBJ2-7	15	TGTGCCAGCAGTTTAATCCGGGAGGGGCTCTACGAGCAGTACTTC	CASSLIREGLYEQYF
TRBV11-2	.	.	TRBJ2-6	14	TGTGCCAGCAGCTCCCCCGATGGGGCCAACGTCCTGACTTTC	CASSSPDGANVLTF
TRBV3-1	many	.	TRBJ2-2	15	TGTGCCAGCAGCCATTGTCTCCTAGGAGTCTGGGAGCTGTTTTTT	CASSHCLLGVWELFF
TRBV5-6	few	TRBD2	TRBJ2-5	15	TGTGCCAGCAGCTTGGGACTAGCAGCATTCGAGACCCAGTACTTC	CASSLGLAAFETQYF
TRBV20-1	few	.	TRBJ2-3	15	TGCAGTGCTAGATCCCGGGGGGCATTCACAGATACGCAGTATTTT	CSARSRGAFTDTQYF
TRBV6-1	few	.	TRBJ1-1	14	TGTGCCAGCAGCCTGATAGAAGTGAACACTGAAGCTTTCTTT	CASSLIEVNTEAFF
TRBV20-1	.	TRBD2	TRBJ2-1	15	TGCAGTGCTAGGGCTAGCGGGACCTCCTACAATGAGCAGTTCTTC	CSARASGTSYNEQFF
TRBV12-3/TRBV12-4	many	.	TRBJ1-5	16	TGTGCCAGCAGTCCCCGAAATATTTATGGCAATCAGCCCCAGCATTTT	CASSPRNIYGNQPQHF
TRBV5-1	many	TRBD1	TRBJ1-2	15	TGCGCCAGCAGCCGTCAGGGACAGCGAGCCTATGGCTACACCTTC	CASSRQGQRAYGYTF
TRBV5-1	many	.	TRBJ2-3	16	TGCGCCAGCAGCTTTGGGGGGCGGAGAGGCACAGATACGCAGTATTTT	CASSFGGRRGTDTQYF
TRBV28	.	TRBD2	TRBJ2-1	18	TGTGCCATCGGCGGCGGGAGTAAAGCAAGCAAATCATACAATGAGCAGTTCTTC	CAIGGGSKASKSYNEQFF
TRBV4-1	many	.	TRBJ1-4	13	TGCGCCAGCAGCCAAGCACAGCCGGAAAAACTGTTTTTT	CASSQAQPEKLFF
TRBV7-9	many	TRBD1	TRBJ2-1	14	TGTGCCAGCAGCTTGGGACAGGGGTTCAATGAGCAGTTCTTC	CASSLGQGFNEQFF
TRBV7-8	many	TRBD1	TRBJ1-1	18	TGTGCCAGCAGCTTAGTCCCCGGAGGGGGCAACCGTAACACTGAAGCTTTCTTT	CASSLVPGGGNRNTEAFF
TRBV28	many	.	TRBJ1-1	13	TGTGCCAGCAGTATCGGGCGGAACACTGAAGCTTTCTTT	CASSIGRNTEAFF